Below, one T cell receptor (beta chain) is given with its context. The target of this receptor is not known. Per-nucleotide qualities are absent, and no much larger clonotype sits a single base away. RNA was extracted using the RNeasy kit, and roughly 0.5 to 1 microgram was reverse transcribed with random hexamers. The immunoSEQ multiplex PCR assay, covering 54 Vbeta and 13 Jbeta segments, was used to amplify TCR beta CDR3 regions. To correct PCR amplification bias, a synthetic template baseline was used for both primer optimization and computational correction. Per the original workflow: Reads were assigned to V, D and J genes according to IMGT and analyzed in immunoSEQ Analyzer, with only productive sequences retained. To calculate clonality, Shannon entropy was normalized by log2 of the number of productive unique sequences and then subtracted from one. For each patient and control, public and private clones were evaluated among the 100 most prevalent clones. Susac-specific clones were defined as absent from healthy and MS cohorts, over a thousand published viral clones and other ImmuneACCESS disease sequences. TCRdb applied fastp at Q25 and MiXCR to the public reads, then kept only in-frame beta chains. CDR3 protein duplicates are merged, each entry listing the most common genes and DNA. These V and J calls rely on TCRdb rather than the paper's analysis. The sample contains approximately 190,000 distinct CDR3 sequences, almost 96% of them found a single time. 0.098% of the sample is in the top ten clones.

Its CDR3 holds 17 amino acids, cysteine through phenylalanine. Only CDR3 DNA is held: 51 bases, read in frame from base 1. Per the germline V gene, MNHEY is the CDR1 and SVGAGI is the CDR2. Trimming at the junction amounts to 2 bases on V and 2 bases on J, and the germline ends lie 17 bases apart. This entry belongs to a study of CD8 T cells in Susac syndrome (dated by TCRdb to about 2019). Background on the whole study: Among the sequenced Susac syndrome patients, roughly six had clinically active disease and about eight were in clinical remission. Repertoire sequencing was used to test whether CD8+ T cell activation and differentiation in Susac syndrome was antigen driven. At the time of blood withdrawal, Susac syndrome patients were either therapy-naive, taking corticosteroids (with some also receiving IVIg), or on IVIg alone.

Overall study results and their limits: In patients with Susac syndrome, the CD4+ T cell repertoire showed no detectable clonal expansion. The TCR sequencing and HLA analysis was acknowledged to have included a relatively small number of individuals.

Peripheral blood CD8+ and CD4+ T cells from healthy donors, Susac syndrome patients and multiple sclerosis patients were profiled using high-throughput TCR beta sequencing. The Susac syndrome patients fulfilled recently defined diagnostic criteria for either definite or probable disease. Bulk CD8+ and CD4+ T cells were purified magnetically by negative isolation, whereas CD8+ TEMRA cells were enriched by FACS. Blood was collected in EDTA tubes and processed within 24 hours, with PBMCs isolated through density gradient centrifugation. PBMCs intended for TCR sequencing were cryopreserved in liquid nitrogen and were subsequently thawed in a 37 degrees C water bath. A purity of at least 90% was achieved for sorted or isolated CD4+, CD8+ and CD8+ TEMRA cells.

This sequence originates from a human donor with Susac syndrome. The sequence joins TRBV6-5 to TRBJ2-3, with TRBD1 as a weak D call on 8 bases. The sample taken for sequencing was CD4+ T cells from PBMCs. The encoded CDR3 is CASSYTRGREYTDTQYF. In nucleotide form, the sequence is TGTGCCAGCAGTTACACCAGGGGGCGGGAGTACACAGATACGCAGTATTTT.